A single sample gave rise to the 21 T cell receptor beta chains below, sequenced in a study of CD8 T cells in ankylosing spondylitis. In TCRdb, the 5' RACE reads were re-called with MiXCR into one record per CDR3 protein. The data contain 200,000 or so distinct CDR3 sequences, around a sixth of them singletons. The material sequenced was blood, either unsorted or a sorted T cell fraction (not recorded which). The receptors stem from a male donor aged 10 to 30 with ankylosing spondylitis or in good health (not recorded which).

This clonotype was counted at least ten times. J is TRBJ2-7 and V is TRBV10-3, with 9 bases identical to TRBD2. The germline V gene has CDR1 ENHRY and CDR2 SYGVKD. This CDR3 region has 15 residues. V was clipped by 2 bases and J by 1 base; unmatched bases: 3. Here the CDR3 DNA reads TGTGCCATCAGTGAGCGTAGCGGGAGATCCTACGAGCAGTACGTC. It encodes CAISERSGRSYEQYV.

This chain connects TRBV29-1 to TRBJ2-1; the D is unclear. CDR3 length equals 16 residues. Per the germline V gene, CDR1 is SQVTM and CDR2 is ANQGSEA. V was cut by 0 bases and J by 2 bases, with 14 bases left in between. This chain's CDR3 is CSVEDIGPLTYNEQFF. CDR3 bases: TGCAGCGTTGAAGATATTGGGCCCTTGACCTACAATGAGCAGTTCTTC.

At least ten counts were recorded for this clonotype. The rearrangement joins TRBV6-2 or TRBV6-3 to TRBJ2-1; TRBD1 matches at 12 bases. V trimming: 4 bases; J trimming: 7 bases; junction bases outside the gene matches: 5. This CDR3 is 15 amino acids long. CDR1 is MNHEY and CDR2 is SVGEGT in the germline V gene. CDR3 DNA: TGTGCCAGCAGTTGGCGGGACAGGGGGCAAAATGAGCAGTTCTTC. Translated, it gives CASSWRDRGQNEQFF.

The sample holds many counts of this clonotype. This chain's CDR3 is CATKGTSIETQYF. In DNA, the CDR3 is TGTGCCACAAAAGGGACTAGCATAGAGACCCAGTACTTC. This sequence joins TRBV10-3 and TRBJ2-5; the match to TRBD2 covers 9 bases. The junction had 7 bases not matched to a gene; V was cut back by 10 bases and J by 4 bases. Germline-derived CDR1 and CDR2 are ENHRY and SYGVKD. The CDR3 sequence is 13 residues long.

This clonotype showed up just a few times. CDR3 in DNA: TGCAGCGTGCTCCAGTTACGGGACCGAGCCTACGAGCAGTACTTC. Translation gives CSVLQLRDRAYEQYF. V usage is TRBV29-1 and J usage is TRBJ2-7, with D perhaps matching TRBD1 or TRBD2 (5 bases each). The CDR3 extends over 15 amino acids. CDR1 and CDR2 from the germline V gene are SQVTM and ANQGSEA. Trimming shortened V by 6 bases and J by 2 bases, and 20 bases separated the two germline ends.

The rearrangement links TRBV12-3 or TRBV12-4 to TRBJ2-7; D unclear. V gave up 7 bases and J gave up 1 base, with 11 bases separating them. The length of the CDR3 is 13 residues. The CDR3 DNA sequence: TGTGCCAGCACCGCTGACTTGTCCTACGAGCAGTACGTC. Its translation: CASTADLSYEQYV.

This clonotype was recorded many times. The chain carries TRBV7-6 and TRBJ2-5; no clear D gene. Trimming stripped 8 bases from V and 5 bases from J, with 12 bases between. CDR1 and CDR2 (germline): SGHVS, FNYEAQ. The CDR3 runs to 12 residues. CDR3 nucleotide sequence: TGTGCCAGCCGACCTTTGTCGGAGACCCAGTACTTC. Amino acid sequence: CASRPLSETQYF.

This clonotype was detected many times. The chain carries TRBV4-3 and TRBJ1-2, with D maybe TRBD1 (5 bases). Per germline, CDR1 LGHNA and CDR2 YSLEER. This CDR3 contains 15 residues. V lost 0 bases to trimming and J lost 3 bases, with 11 bases between them. This chain's CDR3 is CASSQDSGGDYGYTF. In DNA, the CDR3 is TGCGCCAGCAGCCAAGATTCGGGGGGTGACTATGGCTACACCTTC.

This clonotype was counted ten times or more. The chain is built from TRBV11-3 and TRBJ2-1, with D perhaps being TRBD1 or TRBD2 (5 bases each). The V end lost 2 bases, the J end lost 12 bases, and 17 bases lay between the germline ends. The CDR3 totals 14 residues. Germline values: CDR1 SGHNT, CDR2 YENEEA. The CDR3 spells CASSLRGPNELQFF. CDR3 nucleotides: TGTGCCAGCAGCTTACGGGGACCCAATGAATTGCAGTTCTTC.

This clonotype was picked up many times. The chain links TRBV20-1 to TRBJ2-1; unclear D gene. V was shortened by 1 base and J by 13 bases, with 5 bases between the two germline ends. Looked up from germline, CDR1 is DFQATT and CDR2 is SNEGSKA (reference sequence). This CDR3 is 9 amino acids long. CDR3 region: CSARGEQFF. CDR3 nucleotide sequence: TGCAGTGCTAGAGGGGAACAGTTCTTC.

The sample holds many counts of this clonotype. V usage is TRBV27 and J usage is TRBJ2-7; TRBD2 might be the D (6 bases). Between the trimmed V and J ends, which lost 5 bases and 6 bases, there was a span of 11 bases. The germline V gene has CDR1 MNHEY and CDR2 SMNVEV (reference sequence). CDR3 length: 12 residues. The CDR3 protein is CASSRDFFEQYF. The CDR3 DNA sequence: TGTGCCAGCAGTAGGGACTTCTTCGAGCAGTACTTC.

V is TRBV30 and J is TRBJ1-1; 10 bases line up with TRBD1. The CDR3 runs 17 residues. The V gene end was trimmed by 3 bases and the J gene end by 1 base; junction bases not matched to a gene: 11. Germline CDR1 GTSNPN, CDR2 SVGIG (reference sequence). In DNA form, the CDR3 reads TGTGCCTGGAGCGATTGGACAGGGGGACGGTCGAACACTGAAGCTTTCTTT. It encodes CAWSDWTGGRSNTEAFF.

This clonotype was seen many times. V gene TRBV20-1 combines with J gene TRBJ2-3; possible D gene TRBD2, 5 bases. Germline V gene lookup returns CDR1 DFQATT and CDR2 SNEGSKA (reference sequence). V was pared by 2 bases and J by 2 bases, with 14 bases between. This CDR3 contains 15 residues. The CDR3 here is CSARSLLVPTDTQYF. Written as DNA, the CDR3 is TGCAGTGCTAGATCCCTACTAGTTCCCACAGATACGCAGTATTTT.

This clonotype was found many times. The chain couples TRBV21-1 to TRBJ1-4; the table gives TRBD1 as D, unverified against the DNA. TRBV21-1 is labeled a pseudogene. The CDR3 contains 15 residues. Here the CDR3 reads CASSKEAGVGEKLFF. For the CDR3, the DNA is TGTGCCAGCAGCAAGGAGGCGGGGGTCGGCGAAAAACTGTTTTTT.

This clonotype was recorded many times. The rearrangement joins TRBV4-2 to TRBJ1-6, with D maybe TRBD1 (5 bases). The CDR3 sequence is 16 residues long. Deletions cut 1 base from V and 7 bases from J, with 14 bases between. Per germline, CDR1 LGHNA and CDR2 YNFKEQ. The CDR3, as DNA: TGTGCCAGCAGCCAAGGAGGTGGGGGTACGAATTCACCCCTCCACTTT. It encodes CASSQGGGGTNSPLHF.

Concerning this clonotype: Because the CDR3's place on the DNA is in doubt, the DNA is left out and the CDR3 is given as listed by TCRdb. The chain uses TRBV7-5 and TRBJ1-1; the table's TRBD1 call for D was not verified on the DNA. TRBV7-5 is a pseudogene. A total of 18 residues make up the CDR3, ends included. The chain's CDR3 is CISVPEARDRRGDTEAFF.

The gene calls are TRBV29-1 and TRBJ2-1; D remains unclear. Germline lookup yields CDR1 SQVTM and CDR2 ANQGSEA. V was clipped by 5 bases and J by 5 bases, with 10 bases between them. The CDR3 is made up of 12 amino acids. DNA of the CDR3: TGCAGCGTTCCACTGGGCCACAATGAGCAGTTCTTC. This sequence encodes CSVPLGHNEQFF.

This clonotype was counted ten times or more. The chain has TRBV15 and TRBJ2-4; TRBD1 aligns across 7 bases. This CDR3 is built from 16 residues. Germline V lookup: CDR1 LNHNV, CDR2 YYDKDF (reference sequence). Unmatched junction bases numbered 7, after V lost 1 base and J lost 4 bases. In DNA form, the CDR3 reads TGTGCCACCAGCAGAGTAGGGCCGGGACAGAAAAACATTCAGTACTTC. Its translation is CATSRVGPGQKNIQYF.

This clonotype came up a few times. This chain uses TRBV5-4 with TRBJ2-3; tentative D call: TRBD1 (5 bases). The V end lost 3 bases, the J end lost 5 bases, and 13 bases lay between the germline ends. Germline V gene sequence: CDR1 SGHNT, CDR2 YYREEE (reference sequence). The CDR3 contains 14 residues. CDR3 sequence (DNA): TGTGCCAGCAGCTCAGCAGGGATTCGAGATACGCAGTATTTT. Amino acid sequence: CASSSAGIRDTQYF.

In this sample, this clonotype turned up a few times. The rearrangement uses TRBV4-3 and TRBJ2-7; 10 bases fit TRBD2. The V segment lost 0 bases and the J segment 4 bases; nucleotides outside the gene matches: 9. The germline V gene encodes CDR1 LGHNA and CDR2 YSLEER. This CDR3 region has 17 residues. CDR3 DNA sequence: TGCGCCAGCAGCCAAGATCCCCCTAGCGGGAGTATTTACGAGCAGTACTTC. Translated, it gives CASSQDPPSGSIYEQYF.

This clonotype showed up many times. This sequence joins TRBV20-1 and TRBJ2-1; possibly TRBD1 for D (6 bases). The CDR3 extends over 13 amino acids. The germline CDR1 and CDR2 sequences are DFQATT and SNEGSKA (reference sequence). The ends were cut back, 1 base at V and 8 bases at J, with 12 bases in the middle. This CDR3 is CSARAGRGHEQFF. Written as DNA, the CDR3 is TGCAGTGCTAGAGCGGGCAGGGGCCATGAGCAGTTCTTC.